A single sample gave rise to the 28 T cell receptor beta chains below, sequenced in a study of siplizumab effects on memory and regulatory T cells. The table came from immunoSEQ multiplex PCR; TCRdb's copy has only in-frame clones and leaves some out. The sample shows roughly 56,000 clones, 95% to 98% of them seen only once. The specimen was naive CD8+ T cells sorted from blood. The receptors were gathered from a human donor in good health.

The CDR3 loop is CASSQPLGRTEETQYF. For the CDR3, the DNA is TGTGCCAGCAGCCAGCCTTTGGGGAGGACGGAGGAGACCCAGTACTTC. The rearrangement joins TRBV4-2 to TRBJ2-5; D is perhaps TRBD2 (6 bases). The ends were cut back, 3 bases at V and 5 bases at J, with 19 bases in the middle. The germline CDR1 and CDR2 sequences are LGHNA and YNFKEQ. This CDR3 is built from 16 residues.

The chain is built from TRBV7-3 and TRBJ2-7, with 9 nucleotides matching TRBD1. J lost 3 bases, V lost 0 bases, and 3 bases had no gene match. The CDR3 spans 15 residues. CDR1 is SGHTA and CDR2 is FQGTGA in the germline V gene. CDR3 region: CASSLTWDRVYEQYF. In DNA form, the CDR3 reads TGTGCCAGCAGCTTAACCTGGGACAGGGTCTACGAGCAGTACTTC.

This chain uses TRBV7-2 with TRBJ1-3, with 8 positions matching TRBD1. CDR1 is SGHTA and CDR2 is FQGNSA in the germline V gene. V lost 5 bases and J lost 7; bases outside the gene matches: 7. The CDR3 extends over 14 amino acids. The DNA of the CDR3 is TGTGCCAGCAGCGGACAGGGTGGCGGGAACACCATATATTTT. This codes for CASSGQGGGNTIYF. The variable domain in full, with the rest retrieved from reference TRBV7-2 and TRBJ1-3, is GAGVSQSPSNKVTEKGKDVELRCDPISGHTALYWYRQSLGQGLEFLIYFQGNSAPDKSGLPSDRFSAERTGGSVSTLTIQRTQQEDSAVYLCASSGQGGGNTIYFGEGSWLTVV.

This sequence joins TRBV4-1 and TRBJ2-2; 10 bases are a match to TRBD2. Germline lookup yields CDR1 MGHRA and CDR2 YSYEKL. The CDR3 has 19 residues. The trim removed 4 bases at V and 5 bases at J, leaving 16 bases unmatched. The CDR3 bases are TGCGCCAGCAGCCGCGGCGGGATAGCGGGAGGCCCAGGGACCGGGGAGCTGTTTTTT. Translating it yields CASSRGGIAGGPGTGELFF.

This clone was detected once. The chain links TRBV4-3 to TRBJ2-7; D might be TRBD2 (6 bases). CDR1 and CDR2 from the germline V gene are LGHNA and YSLEER. Trimming took 4 bases from V and 6 from J, leaving 16 bases between them. CDR3 length equals 14 residues. CDR3 in amino acids: CASSPLAGTLEQYF. The CDR3, as DNA: TGCGCCAGCAGCCCCCTGGCGGGGACCCTCGAGCAGTACTTC.

The chain uses TRBV29-1 and TRBJ2-1; 9 nucleotides align to TRBD1. J was trimmed by 4 bases and V by 6 bases; bases with no gene match: 7. Germline V CDR1 and CDR2: SQVTM, ANQGSEA. The CDR3 consists of 14 residues. CDR3 nucleotide sequence: TGCAGCGTCGAGACCGGGACAGGGTACAATGAGCAGTTCTTC. Amino acids: CSVETGTGYNEQFF.

The chain is built from TRBV27 and TRBJ1-3; 9 positions agree with TRBD1. CDR1 MNHEY and CDR2 SMNVEV come from the germline V gene (reference sequence). The CDR3 length is 14 residues. With V trimmed by 6 bases and J by 2 bases, 2 bases remained unmatched. The CDR3 reads CASRQGAPGNTIYF. The CDR3 coding sequence is TGTGCCAGCAGACAGGGGGCTCCTGGAAACACCATATATTTT.

V gene TRBV5-1 combines with J gene TRBJ2-7; 7 positions match TRBD1. This CDR3 spans 15 amino acids. Germline assignment: CDR1 SGHRS and CDR2 YFSETQ. V trimming: 4 bases; J trimming: 5 bases; junction bases outside the gene matches: 12. CDR3 in DNA: TGCGCCAGCAGCCCGGGACAGAGGAGAGTTAACGAGCAGTACTTC. Its protein is CASSPGQRRVNEQYF.

The rearrangement joins TRBV15 to TRBJ2-7, with TRBD2 matching 7 bases. The CDR3 extends over 12 amino acids. V lost 6 bases, J lost 2 bases, and 1 base stayed unmatched. CDR1 is LNHNV, CDR2 YYDKDF, per germline (reference sequence). The CDR3 here is CATRGGTYEQYF. The CDR3 bases are TGTGCCACCAGGGGGGGGACCTACGAGCAGTACTTC. The full variable domain, in which reference TRBV15 and TRBJ2-7 provide the parts outside the CDR3, is DAMVIQNPRYQVTQFGKPVTLSCSQTLNHNVMYWYQQKSSQAPKLLFHYYDKDFNNEADTPDNFQSRRPNTSFCFLDIRSPGLGDTAMYLCATRGGTYEQYFGPGTRLTVT.

The table lists this clone with a count of one. V usage is TRBV27 and J usage is TRBJ2-7; D is perhaps TRBD1 (5 bases). Germline loops: CDR1 MNHEY, CDR2 SMNVEV (reference sequence). This CDR3 contains 14 residues. With 6 bases removed from V and 0 bases from J, the gap between germline ends came to 12 bases. The CDR3 DNA sequence: TGTGCCAGCAGCATCACAGGTAGCTCCTACGAGCAGTACTTC. This translates into CASSITGSSYEQYF.

The chain carries TRBV4-1 and TRBJ2-1; 10 nucleotides agree with TRBD2. CDR1 and CDR2 from the germline V gene are MGHRA and YSYEKL. The CDR3 covers 15 residues. The V segment lost 4 bases and the J segment 4 bases; nucleotides outside the gene matches: 4. The CDR3 loop is CASSRTSGIYNEQFF. CDR3 bases: TGCGCCAGCAGCCGGACTAGCGGAATATACAATGAGCAGTTCTTC.

The V call is TRBV10-3, the J call TRBJ1-1; 8 nucleotides line up with TRBD1. Germline CDR1 reads ENHRY; CDR2 reads SYGVKD. There are 15 residues in the CDR3. V lost 0 bases and J lost 11; bases outside the gene matches: 11. As DNA, the CDR3 is TGTGCCATCAGTGAGTCGGGACAGGTGGAAATGAGGGCTTTCTTT. This encodes CAISESGQVEMRAFF.

The chain couples TRBV2 to TRBJ2-1; D may match TRBD1 or TRBD2 (5 bases each). The germline CDR1 and CDR2 sequences are SNHLY and FYNNEI. V lost 8 bases to trimming and J lost 3 bases, with 14 bases between them. The CDR3 covers 14 residues. CDR3 in DNA: TGTGCCAGCGAAAACCGGGACGACTACAATGAGCAGTTCTTC. Its protein product is CASENRDDYNEQFF. The variable domain in full, with the rest retrieved from reference TRBV2 and TRBJ2-1, is EPEVTQTPSHQVTQMGQEVILRCVPISNHLYFYWYRQILGQKVEFLVSFYNNEISEKSEIFDDQFSVERPDGSNFTLKIRSTKLEDSAMYFCASENRDDYNEQFFGPGTRLTVL.

V usage is TRBV9 and J usage is TRBJ2-7, with a tentative D call TRBD2 (6 bases). The length of the CDR3 is 13 residues. Deletions cut 0 bases from V and 4 bases from J, with 8 bases between. CDR1 SGDLS and CDR2 YYNGEE come from the germline V gene. The CDR3 sequence is CASSVGAGYEQYF. CDR3 nucleotide sequence: TGTGCCAGCAGCGTAGGGGCGGGGTACGAGCAGTACTTC. Looking up the rest from reference TRBV9 and TRBJ2-7 gives the full variable domain: DSGVTQTPKHLITATGQRVTLRCSPRSGDLSVYWYQQSLDQGLQFLIQYYNGEERAKGNILERFSAQQFPDLHSELNLSSLELGDSALYFCASSVGAGYEQYFGPGTRLTVT.

The chain uses TRBV25-1 and TRBJ1-1; tentative D call: TRBD1 (6 bases). Per the germline V gene, CDR1 is MGHDK and CDR2 is SYGVNS. This CDR3 comprises 15 residues. V lost 2 bases, J lost 1 base, and 11 bases lay in between. CDR3 DNA: TGTGCCAGCAGTGAAGGGACATATGGGAACACTGAAGCTTTCTTT. Amino acid sequence: CASSEGTYGNTEAFF.

The chain carries TRBV27 and TRBJ2-3, with a possible D match to TRBD1 (5 bases). CDR3 size: 13 residues. V was cut by 10 bases and J by 0 bases, with 11 bases left in between. Germline V gene sequence: CDR1 MNHEY, CDR2 SMNVEV (reference sequence). The CDR3 nucleotides read TGTGCCACGGGTAGGGGTAGCACAGATACGCAGTATTTT. Amino acid sequence: CATGRGSTDTQYF.

V usage is TRBV7-9 and J usage is TRBJ2-7; 8 nucleotides align to TRBD1. J lost 2 bases, V lost 5 bases, and 8 bases had no gene match. There are 15 residues in the CDR3. Germline loops: CDR1 SEHNR, CDR2 FQNEAQ (reference sequence). The CDR3 nucleotides read TGTGCCAGCAGCCATTCCCGACAGGGGCCCTACGAGCAGTACTTC. It encodes CASSHSRQGPYEQYF.

This clone was picked up one time. The rearrangement links TRBV11-3 to TRBJ1-1; D call uncertain. Germline-derived CDR1 and CDR2 are SGHNT and YENEEA. The V end lost 1 base, the J end lost 5 bases, and 8 bases lay between the germline ends. The CDR3 runs 13 residues. In DNA, the CDR3 is TGTGCCAGCAGCTTAGGAAGGGTGACTGAAGCTTTCTTT. Encoded protein: CASSLGRVTEAFF.

The chain couples TRBV7-9 to TRBJ2-1, with 8 bases aligning to TRBD1. The junction had 6 bases not matched to a gene; V was cut back by 6 bases and J by 5 bases. Germline CDR1 reads SEHNR; CDR2 reads FQNEAQ (reference sequence). This CDR3 spans 14 amino acids. Here the CDR3 reads CASRSGGADNEQFF. DNA for the CDR3: TGTGCCAGCAGATCAGGGGGCGCCGACAATGAGCAGTTCTTC.

The rearrangement links TRBV7-3 to TRBJ2-7, with D unclear. CDR1 and CDR2 (germline): SGHTA, FQGTGA. The CDR3 is made up of 15 amino acids. V gave up 2 bases and J gave up 3 bases, with 14 bases separating them. The CDR3 DNA follows: TGTGCCAGCAGCTTATCAGGAGACCTTAACTACGAGCAGTACTTC. The encoded protein is CASSLSGDLNYEQYF.

This chain connects TRBV6-5 to TRBJ2-7; TRBD2 matches at 11 bases. This CDR3 has 13 residues. The V segment lost 6 bases and the J segment 3 bases; nucleotides outside the gene matches: 1. Germline V gene data show CDR1 as MNHEY and CDR2 as SVGAGI. The CDR3 sequence is CASRLAGDYEQYF. In DNA, the CDR3 is TGTGCCAGCAGACTAGCGGGAGACTACGAGCAGTACTTC.

The rearrangement uses TRBV9 and TRBJ1-2, with 7 nucleotides matching TRBD1. Germline CDR1 and CDR2: SGDLS and YYNGEE. This CDR3 is 13 amino acids long. The J segment lost 5 bases and the V segment lost 5 bases, leaving 6 bases of the junction unmatched. The CDR3 sequence is CASSGQALYGYTF. CDR3 nucleotide sequence: TGTGCCAGCAGTGGACAGGCTCTTTATGGCTACACCTTC. The full variable domain, rest sourced from reference TRBV9 and TRBJ1-2, is DSGVTQTPKHLITATGQRVTLRCSPRSGDLSVYWYQQSLDQGLQFLIQYYNGEERAKGNILERFSAQQFPDLHSELNLSSLELGDSALYFCASSGQALYGYTFGSGTRLTVV.

V is TRBV10-1 and J is TRBJ2-1; 7 bases agree with TRBD2. Germline CDR1 is WNHNN and CDR2 is SYGVQD (reference sequence). With 3 bases clipped from V and 7 bases from J, the junction kept 9 bases outside the gene matches. CDR3 size: 15 residues. This CDR3 is CASSELREGLNEQFF. CDR3 sequence (DNA): TGCGCCAGCAGTGAATTGAGGGAGGGCCTTAATGAGCAGTTCTTC.

The J gene is TRBJ1-4, the V gene TRBV6-6; TRBD1 agrees at 8 bases. Losses at the gene ends were 2 bases for V and 7 bases for J; bases not matched to a gene: 6. Germline V gene sequence: CDR1 MNHNY, CDR2 SVGAGI (reference sequence). The CDR3 runs to 15 residues. CDR3: CASSYNQGAAEKLFF. Here the CDR3 DNA reads TGTGCCAGCAGTTACAACCAGGGGGCTGCTGAAAAACTGTTTTTT.

This rearrangement joins TRBV15 to TRBJ2-5, with D possibly being TRBD2 (5 bases). The CDR3 runs to 13 residues. Trimming shortened V by 3 bases and J by 2 bases, and 7 bases separated the two germline ends. Germline V gene lookup returns CDR1 LNHNV and CDR2 YYDKDF (reference sequence). CDR3 region: CATSSGLQETQYF. CDR3 nucleotide sequence: TGTGCCACCAGCAGCGGACTGCAAGAGACCCAGTACTTC.

As DNA, the CDR3 is TGTGCCAGCATGGACTTTTCCTACGAGCAGTACTTC. This encodes CASMDFSYEQYF. V gene TRBV28 combines with J gene TRBJ2-7; weak D call: TRBD2 (5 bases). The germline CDR1 and CDR2 sequences are MDHEN and SYDVKM. The CDR3 extends over 12 amino acids. Trimming took off 7 bases at V and 1 base at J, with 8 bases between the two ends. Full variable domain (missing parts from reference TRBV28 and TRBJ2-7): DVKVTQSSRYLVKRTGEKVFLECVQDMDHENMFWYRQDPGLGLRLIYFSYDVKMKEKGDIPEGYSVSREKKERFSLILESASTNQTSMYLCASMDFSYEQYFGPGTRLTVT.

V gene TRBV5-6 combines with J gene TRBJ1-6; 8 bases fit TRBD1. Germline lookup yields CDR1 SGHDT and CDR2 YYEEEE. Unmatched junction bases numbered 7, after V lost 3 bases and J lost 2 bases. This CDR3 contains 17 residues. The CDR3 DNA is TGTGCCAGCAGCTCGGAAGGGACAGGCACCTATAATTCACCCCTCCACTTT. Its translation is CASSSEGTGTYNSPLHF.

This rearrangement joins TRBV9 to TRBJ2-3; D gene unclear. This CDR3 spans 12 amino acids. Germline CDR1 is SGDLS and CDR2 is YYNGEE. V shed 0 bases and J shed 4 bases, with 3 bases lying between them. The CDR3 reads CASSVASDTQYF. The CDR3 DNA follows: TGTGCCAGCAGCGTAGCTTCAGATACGCAGTATTTT.